The entry below describes one T cell receptor beta chain. Its antigen is still unknown. This record belongs to a study of T cells in Graves' hyperthyroidism and ophthalmopathy. Regarding the study as a whole: Blood held most thyroid clonotypes expanded above 0.001 frequency.

An absence of ophthalmopathy progression within 18 months meant stable Graves' hyperthyroidism. Patients aged 18 to 65 with hyperthyroidism were newly diagnosed, with duration under 2 months. Uncontrolled infection, other autoimmune disease, pregnancy or lactation led to exclusion. From RNA transcripts, TCR beta CDR3 regions were amplified. TCR CDR3 regions were first amplified by RT-PCR with HTBI primers. TCRdb re-analysed the multiplex PCR reads in MiXCR, keeping a single row per CDR3 protein. The table records 450,000 to 700,000 distinct CDR3 sequences, around 45% of them present only once. With 4 bases clipped from V and 5 bases from J, the junction kept 3 bases outside the gene matches. The CDR3 runs to 14 residues. In germline, CDR1 is KGHDR, CDR2 SFDVKD.

J is TRBJ1-5 and V is TRBV24-1; 8 bases align to TRBD1. The TCR comes from a woman aged 18-29 years with Graves' hyperthyroidism. The sequencing sample was made of peripheral blood or thyroid tissue (not recorded which). The CDR3 DNA is TGTGCCACCAGTGACGGGACAGGTTATCAGCCCCAGCATTTT. This gives the protein CATSDGTGYQPQHF.